A single sample gave rise to the 14 T cell receptor beta chains below, sequenced in a study of regulatory T cells in long-lasting Graves disease. Investigators prepared the TCR beta libraries by applying iRepertoire HTBI primers and Arm-PCR of CDR3 regions. TCRdb reanalysed the multiplex PCR reads using MiXCR and keeps one entry per CDR3 protein. There are about 540,000 distinct CDR3 sequences in the sample; roughly 13% occur only once, and approximately 9.3% lies in the top ten. Noted time point: newly diagnosed GD, antithyroid drugs for less than 3 months. Extracted PBMC RNA gave rise to the TCR library. Separately, the same data were catalogued under a study of T cells in Graves' hyperthyroidism and ophthalmopathy.

The starting material was peripheral blood mononuclear cells (PBMCs), obtained at new diagnosis, from a patient treated with antithyroid drugs. Receptors were obtained from a man aged 30 to 39 with Graves disease.

This clonotype occurred a few times. The rearrangement joins TRBV7-2 to TRBJ1-4; tentative D call: TRBD1 (6 bases). Germline CDR1 is SGHTA and CDR2 is FQGNSA. V lost 0 bases to trimming and J lost 4 bases, with 12 bases between them. CDR3 length: 16 residues. Written as DNA, the CDR3 is TGTGCCAGCAGCTTAGCCCCCAGGGGATTTAATGAAAAACTGTTTTTT. Its translation: CASSLAPRGFNEKLFF. Full variable domain (outside the CDR3, taken from reference TRBV7-2 and TRBJ1-4): GAGVSQSPSNKVTEKGKDVELRCDPISGHTALYWYRQSLGQGLEFLIYFQGNSAPDKSGLPSDRFSAERTGGSVSTLTIQRTQQEDSAVYLCASSLAPRGFNEKLFFGSGTQLSVL.

The chain joins TRBV5-1 to TRBJ1-1; D might be TRBD1 (5 bases). Germline-derived CDR1 and CDR2 are SGHRS and YFSETQ. Trimming removed 4 bases from V and 3 bases from J, with 19 bases in between. The CDR3 sequence is 16 residues long. The CDR3 here is CASSKPGIIEHTEAFF. DNA of the CDR3: TGCGCCAGCAGCAAACCAGGGATCATTGAGCACACTGAAGCTTTCTTT.

This clonotype was counted ten times or more. V and J are TRBV2 and TRBJ2-5; D remains unclear. The CDR3 consists of 12 residues. Per germline, CDR1 SNHLY and CDR2 FYNNEI. The V end was cut by 7 bases, the J end by 2 bases, with 8 bases between. This CDR3 is CASMELQETQYF. As DNA, the CDR3 is TGTGCCAGCATGGAGCTTCAAGAGACCCAGTACTTC.

The sample holds many counts of this clonotype. The V and J genes are TRBV10-3 and TRBJ2-1; 9 bases are shared with TRBD1. The better agreement between TRBJ2-5 and the DNA end casts doubt on the J call. Germline loops: CDR1 ENHRY, CDR2 SYGVKD. CDR3 length: 15 residues. Here the CDR3 reads CAISPGGQGGETQYF. DNA of the CDR3: TGTGCCATCAGCCCCGGGGGACAGGGCGGAGAGACCCAGTACTTC.

This clonotype was picked up many times. The chain links TRBV30 to TRBJ2-2, with TRBD1 as a possible D gene (6 bases). V lost 3 bases and J lost 6, with 11 bases in between. From germline, CDR1 is GTSNPN and CDR2 SVGIG (reference sequence). The CDR3 spans 13 residues. The CDR3 region is CAWRASGAGELFF. CDR3 in DNA: TGTGCCTGGAGAGCTTCAGGGGCCGGGGAGCTGTTTTTT.

The chain links TRBV5-1 to TRBJ2-7; D is possibly TRBD1 or TRBD2 (5 bases each). Deletions cut 1 base from V and 6 bases from J, with 14 bases between. CDR3 length equals 14 residues. The germline V gene encodes CDR1 SGHRS and CDR2 YFSETQ. The CDR3 DNA sequence: TGCGCCAGCAGCTTGCGAAGAGGGGTTGGCGAGCAGTACTTC. The encoded protein is CASSLRRGVGEQYF.

This clonotype was found many times. V is TRBV28 and J is TRBJ2-3, with D uncertain. Trimming cost V 3 bases and J 1 base, with 11 bases left between them. The CDR3 length is 15 residues. Germline CDR1 reads MDHEN; CDR2 reads SYDVKM. The CDR3 loop reads CASSLLGSGTDTQYF. CDR3 bases: TGTGCCAGCAGTTTGCTCGGCAGTGGCACAGATACGCAGTATTTT.

There are many counts of this clonotype. The gene calls are TRBV10-1 and TRBJ2-1; the D gene could be TRBD1 or TRBD2 (6 bases each). CDR1 and CDR2 from the germline V gene are WNHNN and SYGVQD (reference sequence). V lost 2 bases, J lost 8 bases, and 19 bases lay in between. This CDR3 spans 16 amino acids. In DNA form, the CDR3 reads TGCGCCAGCAGTGAGGGGGGGCTAGGGGAGGACGATGAGCAGTTCTTC. It yields the protein CASSEGGLGEDDEQFF.

This clonotype was counted at least ten times. J is TRBJ2-7 and V is TRBV28; D unresolved. Trimming removed 6 bases from V and 6 bases from J, with 9 bases in between. The CDR3 totals 11 residues. The germline V gene has CDR1 MDHEN and CDR2 SYDVKM. The CDR3 region is CASSRKVEQYF. DNA of the CDR3: TGTGCCAGCAGCCGGAAGGTCGAGCAGTACTTC.

A remark on this clonotype: Mismatch with germline at one junction end may stem from a read error. CDR3 residues: CASSQGAGAFTDPQYF. The CDR3 DNA reads TGTGCCAGCAGCCAAGGAGCGGGGGCTTTCACAGATCCGCAGTATTTT. The chain combines TRBV14 with TRBJ2-3; TRBD2 aligns across 8 bases. CDR1 is SGHDN and CDR2 is FVKESK in the germline V gene. The CDR3 is 16 residues long. Based on the CDR3 plus reference TRBV14 and TRBJ2-3, the full variable domain is EAGVTQFPSHSVIEKGQTVTLRCDPISGHDNLYWYRRVMGKEIKFLLHFVKESKQDESGMPNNRFLAERTGGTYSTLKVQPAELEDSGVYFCASSQGAGAFTDPQYFGPGTRLTVL.

A note on this clonotype: A clone one base away is much larger, so this may be a read error. J is TRBJ2-3 and V is TRBV13; 7 bases line up with TRBD2. The last part of the DNA fits TRBJ2-1 better; the J call may be wrong. Germline V gives CDR1 PRHDT, CDR2 FYEKMQ (reference sequence). The CDR3 spans 14 residues. CDR3 sequence (DNA): TGTGCCAGCAGCGCGTCTAGCGGACAAGAGACCCAGTTCTTC. Translation: CASSASSGQETQFF.

Points on this clonotype: Germline is not matched at one junction end, which may reflect a read error. The chain recombines TRBV30 with TRBJ2-7; D possibly corresponds to TRBD1 (6 bases). There are 17 residues in the CDR3. The germline V gene has CDR1 GTSNPN and CDR2 SVGIG (reference sequence). The CDR3: CAWRRTLSGTYPYEQDF. CDR3 nucleotide sequence: TGTGCCTGGAGACGGACTCTTTCCGGGACATACCCCTACGAGCAGGACTTC.

In this sample, this clonotype turned up many times. The rearrangement uses TRBV12-3 or TRBV12-4 and TRBJ1-5; perhaps TRBD1 as D (6 bases). The CDR3 has 14 residues. V lost 3 bases, J lost 7 bases, and 13 bases lay in between. This CDR3 is CASSLTGAGQPQHF. CDR3 in DNA: TGTGCCAGCAGTTTGACGGGGGCTGGACAGCCCCAGCATTTT.

This clonotype was detected many times. V usage is TRBV2 and J usage is TRBJ2-7; 8 bases align to TRBD1. After removal of 6 bases from V and 4 bases from J, the junction contained 2 bases not matched to a gene. CDR1 and CDR2 from the germline V gene are SNHLY and FYNNEI. The CDR3 length is 12 residues. As DNA, the CDR3 is TGTGCCAGCAGACAGGGGGTATACGAGCAGTACTTC. Its translation: CASRQGVYEQYF.